The clone carrying this T cell receptor beta chain has only a few counts. Its antigen is unknown. The germline gene is not matched at one end of the junction; a read error may be the cause. These data originate in a study of response to subunit inactivated influenza vaccine. Study-wide results and limits: A suggestion made by the authors is that each seasonal influenza vaccination recruits few new T cells.

TCRdb recomputed calls from the RT-PCR reads with MiXCR, one row per CDR3 protein. The sample holds some 180,000 distinct CDR3 sequences, around 9% seen once. This receptor was obtained from a man in his fifties or sixties who received an inactivated influenza vaccine. The material was non-naive T cells sorted from PBMCs, obtained on the day of vaccination.

The CDR3 DNA sequence: TGTGCCATCAGTTTTACCGGGACAGGAGGCTCCTCTGGGGCCAACGTCCTGACTTTC. This encodes CAISFTGTGGSSGANVLTF. This chain connects TRBV12-3 or TRBV12-4 to TRBJ2-6; 8 bases are shared with TRBD1. The CDR3 contains 19 residues.